This record covers a single T cell receptor (beta chain). These data come from a study of OX40 agonist ivuxolimab in advanced cancers. Per the germline V gene, CDR1 is SGHAT and CDR2 is FQDESV (reference sequence). The CDR3 covers 14 residues. V shed 6 bases and J shed 4 bases, with 13 bases lying between them. Here immunoSEQ multiplex PCR was the method, and the copy in TCRdb shows in-frame clones only, minus some. Of 100,000 to 120,000 clones detected, approximately 89% appear once; the ten largest clones hold about 0.28%. The rearrangement joins TRBV11-1 to TRBJ2-1, with a tentative D call TRBD2 (6 bases). The receptor was isolated from an adult with an advanced solid tumor such as melanoma, head and neck, liver or kidney cancer. The specimen comprised CD4+ or CD8+ T cells sorted from blood, sampled in a trial of the OX40 agonist ivuxolimab. The CDR3 loop is CASSLASVYNEQFF. The DNA for the CDR3 is TGTGCCAGCAGTTTGGCTAGCGTTTACAATGAGCAGTTCTTC.